This TCR beta chain originates from a study of graft-versus-host responses after intestinal transplantation. Across the study: Recipients uniformly received anti-thymocyte globulin induction, followed by tacrolimus and steroids for two to four years. The study, taken as a whole, reports: Investigators detected GvH clones in recipient marrow, with some emerging earlier in ileum or blood. Across patients carrying graft-donor T cell macrochimerism, allografts held high graft-versus-host to host-versus-graft clonal ratios.

Germline-derived CDR1 and CDR2 are LNHDA and SQIVND (reference sequence). The CDR3 runs to 14 residues. V shed 3 bases and J 3 bases; nucleotides not matched to a gene: 3. This clone has a single count. Its matching antigen is unknown. The data were produced by immunoSEQ multiplex PCR, yet TCRdb's version contains in-frame clones alone and is incomplete. The table includes approximately 89,000 clones, over 80% detected once. The chain joins TRBV19 to TRBJ2-7, with 9 nucleotides matching TRBD2. This TCR was recovered from a human donor who was the organ donor for an intestinal transplant. Sequencing used unstimulated CD8+ T cells sorted from spleen or lymph node cells, obtained before transplant. CDR3 nucleotides: TGTGCCAGTAGTATTTCGCGGGAGGGCTACGAGCAGTACTTC. Protein product: CASSISREGYEQYF.